A selection of T cell receptor beta chains follows, all from one sample in a study of blood T cell repertoires in COVID-19. Repertoires were generated with immunoSEQ multiplex PCR, while TCRdb's copy carries only in-frame clones and drops some. The table records approximately 310,000 clones, approximately 83% of them present only once. The sequenced sample consisted of PBMCs or T cells enriched from blood (not recorded which). The receptors derive from a man under 40 who had recovered from COVID-19. CDR3s include the opening cysteine and the closing phenylalanine or tryptophan. A D gene is named only where the DNA matches it firmly. A clone size is listed for some rows: how often the clone was seen (once, few, many), or a class if it is expanded.

d_call	v_call	clone_size	j_call	cdr3_aa	cdr3_nt
-	TRBV14	-	TRBJ2-1	CASRGWGSSYNEQFF	TGTGCCAGCCGAGGGTGGGGAAGCTCCTACAATGAGCAGTTCTTC
-	TRBV13	-	TRBJ2-2	CASSLGVAGATGELFF	TGTGCCAGCAGCTTAGGGGTTGCGGGCGCCACCGGGGAGCTGTTTTTT
-	TRBV9	-	TRBJ2-2	CASSAAGTAYIGTGELFF	TGTGCCAGCAGTGCAGCCGGGACTGCTTATATAGGCACCGGGGAGCTGTTTTTT
-	TRBV18	-	TRBJ1-1	CASSPSVNTEAFF	TGTGCCAGCTCACCATCCGTGAACACTGAAGCTTTCTTT
-	TRBV29-1	-	TRBJ1-1	CSVVERARAFF	TGCAGCGTTGTAGAGAGGGCTCGAGCTTTCTTT
-	TRBV6-5	once	TRBJ1-5	CASESTGNQPQHF	TGTGCCAGCGAAAGTACAGGGAATCAGCCCCAGCATTTT
-	TRBV6-1	-	TRBJ1-2	CASSEPGRDYGYTF	TGTGCCAGCAGTGAACCAGGGAGGGACTATGGCTACACCTTC
TRBD1	TRBV5-1	-	TRBJ1-2	CASSSQGADGYTF	TGCGCCAGCAGCTCCCAGGGGGCGGACGGCTACACCTTC
-	TRBV5-8	-	TRBJ2-5	CASSRVRRETQYF	TGTGCCAGCAGCCGCGTAAGGAGGGAGACCCAGTACTTC
-	TRBV2	-	TRBJ2-7	CATLITGLSYEQYF	TGTGCCACCTTAATAACAGGGCTTTCCTACGAGCAGTACTTC
-	TRBV9	-	TRBJ2-7	CASSAQGTTYEQYF	TGTGCCAGCAGCGCGCAGGGGACAACCTACGAGCAGTACTTC
TRBD2	TRBV6-6	-	TRBJ2-7	CASSYPTTSGGHEQYF	TGTGCCAGCAGTTACCCCACGACTAGCGGGGGGCACGAGCAGTACTTC
TRBD1	TRBV5-1	-	TRBJ2-7	CASSLTGGYYEQYF	TGCGCCAGCAGCTTGACAGGGGGGTACTACGAGCAGTACTTC
TRBD1	TRBV10-2	-	TRBJ1-2	CASKGTEVYGYTF	TGCGCCAGCAAGGGGACAGAAGTCTATGGCTACACCTTC
-	TRBV30	-	TRBJ1-5	CAWSLEAGQPQHF	TGTGCCTGGAGTCTGGAAGCGGGGCAGCCCCAGCATTTT
TRBD1	TRBV10-3	-	TRBJ1-2	CAIGETDRGLVGGYTF	TGTGCCATCGGAGAGACGGACAGGGGGCTAGTTGGTGGCTACACCTTC
TRBD1	TRBV5-1	-	TRBJ2-7	CASSLEYKTPGQGVSYEQYF	TGCGCCAGCAGCTTGGAGTATAAGACCCCGGGACAGGGGGTATCCTACGAGCAGTACTTC
-	TRBV7-2	few	TRBJ1-2	CASSSPIRGSPQGYTF	TGTGCCAGCAGCTCGCCCATACGAGGCAGTCCCCAGGGCTACACCTTC
TRBD1	TRBV19	-	TRBJ2-3	CASSPWTGGTDTQYF	TGTGCCAGTAGTCCCTGGACAGGGGGCACAGATACGCAGTATTTT
TRBD2	TRBV2	-	TRBJ2-3	CASSLAGVTQYF	TGTGCCAGCAGTCTAGCGGGCGTCACGCAGTATTTT
TRBD1	TRBV6-2/TRBV6-3	-	TRBJ2-7	CASSLRRDRGRYEQYF	TGTGCCAGCAGTCTTAGGCGGGACAGGGGGCGATACGAGCAGTACTTC
-	TRBV30	-	TRBJ2-2	CAWGGTENTGELFF	TGTGCCTGGGGGGGGACAGAAAACACCGGGGAGCTGTTTTTT
-	TRBV10-1	-	TRBJ2-2	CASSESTTNSGELFF	TGCGCCAGCAGTGAGTCTACCACGAACAGCGGGGAGCTGTTTTTT
-	TRBV20-1	-	TRBJ1-1	CSASSPGINTEAFF	TGCAGTGCTAGTTCTCCAGGAATCAACACTGAAGCTTTCTTT
TRBD2	TRBV7-3	few	TRBJ2-5	CASSLTSVDGTQYF	TGTGCCAGCAGCTTGACTAGCGTCGATGGGACCCAGTACTTC
TRBD1	TRBV4-1	few	TRBJ1-2	CASSGQGGEYGYTF	TGCGCCAGCAGCGGACAGGGGGGGGAATATGGCTACACCTTC
-	TRBV7-9	-	TRBJ1-1	CASSLEGVGTEAFF	TGTGCCAGCAGCTTAGAAGGGGTGGGCACTGAAGCTTTCTTT